Below, 27 T cell receptor beta chains from the same sample are listed, as sequenced in a study of T cell repertoires in cytomegalovirus infection. TCRdb redid the calling of the reads with MiXCR, one entry per CDR3 protein. The table has approximately 130,000 distinct CDR3 sequences, roughly 9% seen once; the top ten hold 10%. Sequenced sample: PBMCs. These receptors originate from a human donor in good health (CMV status not recorded). Some clones in this sample may be carry-over from other donors' samples.

This clonotype was seen ten or more times. This chain links TRBV20-1 with TRBJ1-1; tentatively, D is TRBD1 (5 bases). In germline, CDR1 is DFQATT, CDR2 SNEGSKA (reference sequence). V lost 5 bases and J lost 1, with 14 bases in between. The CDR3 has 14 residues. CDR3 region: CSARREGQNTEAFF. DNA of the CDR3: TGCAGTGCTCGGAGAGAAGGACAGAACACTGAAGCTTTCTTT.

Many counts were recorded for this clonotype. CDR3 sequence (DNA): TGCAGTGCCAGGAACCAACAGGGCCCTTACAATGAGCAGTTCTTC. Its protein product is CSARNQQGPYNEQFF. The chain has TRBV20-1 and TRBJ2-1, with a weak D call TRBD1 (6 bases). CDR3 length: 15 residues. Germline V gene data show CDR1 as DFQATT and CDR2 as SNEGSKA (reference sequence). The V gene lost 6 bases and the J gene lost 4 bases, with 19 bases spanning the gap.

The table lists this clonotype with many counts. This chain links TRBV2 with TRBJ2-7; 7 positions match TRBD2. Germline assignment: CDR1 SNHLY and CDR2 FYNNEI. This CDR3 is 13 amino acids long. V shed 8 bases and J 7 bases; nucleotides not matched to a gene: 11. The CDR3 is CASRGTAGREQYF. The CDR3 DNA sequence: TGTGCCAGCCGCGGAACAGCGGGACGAGAGCAGTACTTC.

Notes on this clonotype: The junction departs from the called germline gene at one end, perhaps through a read error. CDR3 sequence: CACSVSVRVATNTQYF. The DNA of the CDR3 is TGTGCCTGCAGCGTATCGGTGCGGGTGGCCACAAATACGCAGTACTTT. V is TRBV7-2 and J is TRBJ2-3, with a weak D call TRBD2 (5 bases). CDR1 is SGHTA and CDR2 is FQGNSA in the germline V gene. CDR3 length: 16 amino acids.

At least ten counts were recorded for this clonotype. The chain couples TRBV20-1 to TRBJ1-5; D is perhaps TRBD1 (6 bases). Trimming stripped 2 bases from V and 4 bases from J, with 6 bases between. The germline V gene has CDR1 DFQATT and CDR2 SNEGSKA (reference sequence). The CDR3 consists of 12 residues. The CDR3 DNA reads as TGCAGTGCTAGAAGGGGGAATCAGCCCCAGCATTTT. It is translated as CSARRGNQPQHF.

This clonotype was seen many times. The chain joins TRBV5-4 to TRBJ2-7; D could derive from TRBD1 or TRBD2 (5 bases each). The CDR3 is 12 residues long. Germline CDR1 and CDR2: SGHNT and YYREEE (reference sequence). V lost 7 bases to trimming and J lost 2 bases, with 10 bases between them. CDR3 nucleotide sequence: TGTGCCAGCGGCCCGGGGCCCTACGAGCAGTACTTC. Translation gives CASGPGPYEQYF.

In its sample, this clonotype was seen many times. The V and J genes are TRBV7-9 and TRBJ1-1; D unclear. The CDR3 loop spans 12 amino acids. Trimming removed 5 bases from V and 6 bases from J, with 10 bases in between. Per the germline V gene, CDR1 is SEHNR and CDR2 is FQNEAQ (reference sequence). CDR3 loop: CASSQGKAEAFF. CDR3 nucleotides: TGTGCCAGCAGCCAAGGGAAGGCTGAAGCTTTCTTT.

The chain recombines TRBV19 with TRBJ2-7; D perhaps matches TRBD2 (6 bases). Per the germline V gene, CDR1 is LNHDA and CDR2 is SQIVND (reference sequence). V shed 5 bases and J shed 0 bases, with 11 bases lying between them. This CDR3 has 14 residues. Here the CDR3 reads CASSAGPSSYEQYF. CDR3 nucleotides: TGTGCCAGTAGTGCGGGGCCGAGCTCCTACGAGCAGTACTTC.

This clonotype has a count of ten or more. The rearrangement uses TRBV2 and TRBJ2-2, with 10 bases lining up with TRBD1. From germline, CDR1 is SNHLY and CDR2 FYNNEI. Unmatched junction bases numbered 7, after V lost 7 bases and J lost 5 bases. The length of the CDR3 is 15 residues. In DNA form, the CDR3 reads TGTGCCAGCACCGAGGACAGGGGGAGAACCGGGGAGCTGTTTTTT. Its translation is CASTEDRGRTGELFF.

There are a few counts of this clonotype. The gene calls are TRBV29-1 and TRBJ1-5; D is uncertain. The CDR3 is made up of 14 amino acids. CDR1 SQVTM and CDR2 ANQGSEA come from the germline V gene. The V end was cut by 2 bases, the J end by 5 bases, with 13 bases between. CDR3 bases: TGCAGCGTTGAATCTCAACGCGGCGATCAGCCCCAGCATTTT. This translates into CSVESQRGDQPQHF.

This clonotype was picked up a small number of times. The J gene is TRBJ2-3, the V gene TRBV6-2 or TRBV6-3; perhaps TRBD2 as D (6 bases). The CDR3 sequence is 14 residues long. Trimming cost V 2 bases and J 1 base, with 7 bases left between them. Germline V gives CDR1 MNHEY, CDR2 SVGEGT. This CDR3 reads CASSYPGGTDTQYF. The CDR3 DNA reads as TGTGCCAGCAGTTACCCGGGGGGCACAGATACGCAGTATTTT.

This clonotype was seen at least ten times. The chain couples TRBV7-3 to TRBJ1-1, with D hard to call. Germline loops: CDR1 SGHTA, CDR2 FQGTGA. The CDR3 spans 14 residues. The ends were cut back, 5 bases at V and 2 bases at J, with 12 bases in the middle. This chain's CDR3 is CASSPSPSNTEAFF. In nucleotides, the CDR3 is TGTGCCAGCAGCCCTAGCCCGTCAAACACTGAAGCTTTCTTT.

At least ten counts were recorded for this clonotype. This sequence joins TRBV7-2 and TRBJ2-3, with TRBD2 matching 9 bases. This CDR3 contains 17 residues. V was clipped by 2 bases and J by 0 bases; unmatched bases: 6. Germline CDR1 and CDR2: SGHTA and FQGNSA. For the CDR3, the DNA is TGTGCCAGCAGCTTAATCCCGGCGGGGGGGAGCACAGATACGCAGTATTTT. This translates into CASSLIPAGGSTDTQYF.

This clonotype appeared many times. The chain is built from TRBV4-2 and TRBJ2-3; 8 bases line up with TRBD2. The ends lost 4 bases at V and 5 bases at J; junction bases unmatched: 11. Looked up from germline, CDR1 is LGHNA and CDR2 is YNFKEQ. The CDR3 has 16 residues. DNA for the CDR3: TGTGCCAGCAGCCCGCCTACTAGCGGTTCAGGAGATACGCAGTATTTT. This sequence encodes CASSPPTSGSGDTQYF.

This clonotype occurred many times. The CDR3 DNA sequence: TGTGCCATCAGCCCCGGAGGCGGCTACACCTTC. This gives the protein CAISPGGGYTF. The chain joins TRBV10-3 to TRBJ1-2; the D is unclear. This CDR3 contains 11 residues. Looked up from germline, CDR1 is ENHRY and CDR2 is SYGVKD. V lost 6 bases to trimming and J lost 8 bases, with 10 bases between them.

The V gene is TRBV28, the J gene TRBJ1-1; D gene unclear. Trimming removed 6 bases at V and 3 bases at J, with 17 bases between. The CDR3 consists of 15 residues. Germline loops: CDR1 MDHEN, CDR2 SYDVKM. CDR3 sequence reads: CASSPPFGWDTEAFF. CDR3 coding DNA: TGTGCCAGCAGCCCCCCGTTCGGGTGGGACACTGAAGCTTTCTTT.

This clonotype was found many times. V is TRBV7-2 and J is TRBJ2-5; 8 nucleotides align to TRBD1. The J segment lost 4 bases and the V segment lost 10 bases, leaving 2 bases of the junction unmatched. The CDR3 spans 11 residues. Germline loops: CDR1 SGHTA, CDR2 FQGNSA. The CDR3 loop reads CATGQGETQYF. As DNA, the CDR3 is TGTGCCACTGGACAGGGAGAGACCCAGTACTTC.

At least ten counts were recorded for this clonotype. The chain uses TRBV28 and TRBJ2-3, with D tentatively TRBD1 or TRBD2 (5 bases each). The ends were cut back, 5 bases at V and 1 base at J, with 13 bases in the middle. The germline CDR1 and CDR2 sequences are MDHEN and SYDVKM. This CDR3 has 15 residues. This CDR3 is CASSRRTGRTDTQYF. The CDR3 DNA follows: TGTGCCAGCAGTAGGAGGACGGGGCGCACAGATACGCAGTATTTT.

This clonotype has at least ten counts. The rearrangement links TRBV19 to TRBJ2-5; either TRBD1 or TRBD2 may fit D (5 bases each). Germline CDR1 LNHDA, CDR2 SQIVND (reference sequence). The CDR3 extends over 13 amino acids. V dropped 6 bases and J dropped 5 bases, with 13 bases sitting between them. The CDR3 loop reads CASSRGRDETQYF. CDR3 coding DNA: TGTGCCAGTAGCCGTGGCAGGGACGAGACCCAGTACTTC.

This clonotype was recorded many times. The gene calls are TRBV11-2 and TRBJ2-1; maybe TRBD2 (6 bases). This CDR3 has 15 residues. CDR1 and CDR2 from the germline V gene are SGHAT and FQNNGV. With 1 base removed from V and 2 bases from J, the gap between germline ends came to 9 bases. CDR3 in amino acids: CASSLGGVAYNEQFF. The CDR3 coding sequence is TGTGCCAGCAGCTTAGGGGGGGTTGCCTACAATGAGCAGTTCTTC. The entire variable domain, with the rest obtained from reference TRBV11-2 and TRBJ2-1, is as follows: EAGVAQSPRYKIIEKRQSVAFWCNPISGHATLYWYQQILGQGPKLLIQFQNNGVVDDSQLPKDRFSAERLKGVDSTLKIQPAKLEDSAVYLCASSLGGVAYNEQFFGPGTRLTVL.

This clonotype was counted at least ten times. The chain uses TRBV7-6 and TRBJ2-6, with 12 bases identical to TRBD1. V lost 0 bases and J lost 4; bases outside the gene matches: 7. Germline CDR1 and CDR2: SGHVS and FNYEAQ. The CDR3 contains 19 residues. As DNA, the CDR3 is TGTGCCAGCAGCTTAGCGCAGGGGACAGGGGGCTCCGGGGCCAACGTCCTGACTTTC. This codes for CASSLAQGTGGSGANVLTF.

This clonotype has ten or more counts. V and J are TRBV7-2 and TRBJ2-1; TRBD2 aligns across 9 bases. Germline CDR1 and CDR2: SGHTA and FQGNSA. The CDR3 is 14 amino acids. With V trimmed by 5 bases and J by 7 bases, 6 bases remained unmatched. The CDR3 loop is CASSPGLARNEQFF. The CDR3, as DNA: TGTGCCAGCAGCCCCGGACTAGCGAGGAATGAGCAGTTCTTC.

The chain couples TRBV29-1 to TRBJ1-4; perhaps TRBD1 as D (5 bases). This CDR3 is 13 amino acids long. The V gene's germline CDR1 is SQVTM and CDR2 ANQGSEA. Between the trimmed V and J ends, which lost 3 bases and 5 bases, there was a span of 10 bases. The CDR3: CSVEQGLNEKLFF. In DNA form, the CDR3 reads TGCAGCGTTGAGCAGGGCTTAAATGAAAAACTGTTTTTT.

The rearrangement uses TRBV7-8 and TRBJ2-7, with D unresolved. The CDR3 consists of 16 residues. CDR1 and CDR2 (germline): SGHVS, FQNEAQ. The ends were cut back, 1 base at V and 2 bases at J, with 15 bases in the middle. The CDR3 sequence is CASSLVKGLRTYEQYF. The CDR3 bases are TGTGCCAGCAGCTTAGTGAAGGGCCTTCGGACCTACGAGCAGTACTTC.

The table lists this clonotype with many counts. The V call is TRBV7-2, the J call TRBJ2-1; the match to TRBD2 covers 12 bases. The CDR3 runs to 17 residues. Germline loops: CDR1 SGHTA, CDR2 FQGNSA. J lost 8 bases, V lost 0 bases, and 8 bases had no gene match. The chain's CDR3 is CASSLASRLAGGDEQFF. The CDR3 DNA reads TGTGCCAGCAGCTTAGCGTCCCGGCTAGCGGGGGGGGATGAGCAGTTCTTC.

This clonotype is judged medium-sized. V and J are TRBV7-2 and TRBJ2-3; the match to TRBD2 covers 8 bases. There are 14 residues in the CDR3. V was pared by 5 bases and J by 6 bases, with 7 bases of the junction left unmatched. Looked up from germline, CDR1 is SGHTA and CDR2 is FQGNSA. The CDR3 loop is CASSAGLGRDTQYF. In nucleotides, the CDR3 is TGTGCCAGCAGCGCGGGACTAGGGAGGGATACGCAGTATTTT.

This clonotype was counted many times. The genes are TRBV12-3 or TRBV12-4 and TRBJ1-5, with 7 bases identical to TRBD1. This CDR3 comprises 17 residues. Trimming at V came to 0 bases and at J to 4 bases, leaving 9 bases not matched to a gene. CDR3: CASSLALGDRANQPQHF. For the CDR3, the DNA is TGTGCCAGCAGTTTAGCGCTCGGTGACAGGGCTAATCAGCCCCAGCATTTT.